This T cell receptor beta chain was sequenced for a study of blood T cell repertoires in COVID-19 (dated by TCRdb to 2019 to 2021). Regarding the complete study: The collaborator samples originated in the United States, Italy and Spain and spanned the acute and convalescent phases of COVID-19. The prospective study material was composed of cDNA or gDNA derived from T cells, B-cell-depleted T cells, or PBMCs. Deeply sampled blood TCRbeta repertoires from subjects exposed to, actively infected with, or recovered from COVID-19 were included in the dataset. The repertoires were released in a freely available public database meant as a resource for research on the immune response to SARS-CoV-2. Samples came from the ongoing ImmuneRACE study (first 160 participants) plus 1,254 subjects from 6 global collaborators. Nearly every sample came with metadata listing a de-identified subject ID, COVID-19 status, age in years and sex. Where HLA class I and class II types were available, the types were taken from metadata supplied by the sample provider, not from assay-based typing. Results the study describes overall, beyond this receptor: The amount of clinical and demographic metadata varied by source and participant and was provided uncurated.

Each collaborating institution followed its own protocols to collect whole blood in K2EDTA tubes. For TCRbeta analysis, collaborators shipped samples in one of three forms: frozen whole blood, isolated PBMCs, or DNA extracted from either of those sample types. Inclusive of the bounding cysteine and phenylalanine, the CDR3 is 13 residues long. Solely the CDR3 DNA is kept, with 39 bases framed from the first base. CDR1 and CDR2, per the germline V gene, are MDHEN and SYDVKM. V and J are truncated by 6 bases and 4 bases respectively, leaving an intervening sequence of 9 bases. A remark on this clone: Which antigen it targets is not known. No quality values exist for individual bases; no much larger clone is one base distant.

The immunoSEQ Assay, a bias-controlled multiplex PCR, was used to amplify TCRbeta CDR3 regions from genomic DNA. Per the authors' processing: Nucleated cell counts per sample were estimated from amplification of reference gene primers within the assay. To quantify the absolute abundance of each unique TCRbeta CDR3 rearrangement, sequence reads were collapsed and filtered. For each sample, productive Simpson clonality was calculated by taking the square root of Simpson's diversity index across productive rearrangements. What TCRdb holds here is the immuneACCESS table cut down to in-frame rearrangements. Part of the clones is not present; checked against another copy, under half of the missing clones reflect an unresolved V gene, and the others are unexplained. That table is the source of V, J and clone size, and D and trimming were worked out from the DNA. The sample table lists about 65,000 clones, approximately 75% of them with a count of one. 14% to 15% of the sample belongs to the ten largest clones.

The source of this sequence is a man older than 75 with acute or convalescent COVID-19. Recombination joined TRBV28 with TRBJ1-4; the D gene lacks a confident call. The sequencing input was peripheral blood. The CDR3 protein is CASSSGGNEKLFF. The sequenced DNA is TGTGCCAGCAGCTCCGGAGGTAATGAAAAACTGTTTTTT.